This T cell receptor (beta chain) was sequenced during a study of T cell responses to AZD1222 COVID-19 vaccine. Study findings and constraints: At baseline, just five to seven AZD1222 recipients tested seropositive. Sampled repertoires all dated from after the peak T cell response.

Remarks on this clone: What it binds is unknown.

Data came from immunoSEQ multiplex PCR; TCRdb stores just in-frame clones and leaves some out. The data contain over 75,000 clones, around 89% of them singletons. The CDR3 consists of 16 residues. The germline V gene has CDR1 SGHAT and CDR2 FQDESV (reference sequence). V lost 10 bases and J 1 base, leaving 20 bases between the germline ends. The chain uses TRBV11-1 and TRBJ2-1; tentatively, D is TRBD1 (6 bases). Specimen: peripheral blood, collected on day 0 of AZD1222 vaccination. The sequence was obtained from an adult in good health. The CDR3 DNA reads TGTGCCACTACGCCCGGCGACAGGAGGTCCTACAATGAGCAGTTCTTC. This codes for CATTPGDRRSYNEQFF.